This T cell receptor (beta chain) was obtained from a study of T-cell reconstitution after alpha-beta-depleted transplantation in children. Notes on the study in general: T cells produced anew were the main source of T-cell counts and diversity one year after transplant.

The ends were cut back, 7 bases at V and 3 bases at J, with 18 bases in the middle. There are 16 residues in the CDR3. Unique molecular identifiers were used in preparing the TCRbeta library. TCRdb itself ran the PCR reads through MiXCR, one entry per CDR3 protein. The repertoire has 500,000 or so distinct CDR3 sequences, about an eighth of them found once; the top ten carry approximately 14%. In regard to this clonotype: Its specificity is unknown.

The TCR sequence derives from a female patient aged 2-10 years who had a stem cell transplant for aplastic anemia, so the T cells may come from the graft donor. The input for sequencing was PBMCs, mostly from graft donor cells, taken 180 days after TCRalphabeta/CD19-depleted stem cell transplant. The chain has TRBV12-3 or TRBV12-4 and TRBJ2-2, with D possibly being TRBD1 (5 bases). The CDR3 reads CASTQDRSWDTGELFF. CDR3 nucleotides: TGTGCCAGCACCCAAGACAGATCTTGGGACACCGGGGAGCTGTTTTTT.